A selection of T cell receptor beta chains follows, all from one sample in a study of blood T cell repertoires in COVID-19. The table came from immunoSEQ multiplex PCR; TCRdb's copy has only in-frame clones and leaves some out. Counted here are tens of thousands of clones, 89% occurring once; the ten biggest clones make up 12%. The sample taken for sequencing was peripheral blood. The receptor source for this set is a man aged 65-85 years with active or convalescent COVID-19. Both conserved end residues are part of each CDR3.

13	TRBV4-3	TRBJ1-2	CASSQGGVNGYTF
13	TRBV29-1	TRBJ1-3	CSVDFGHGNTIYF
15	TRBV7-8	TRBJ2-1	CASSLGAGVNNEQFF
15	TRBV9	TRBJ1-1	CASSASTTGNTEAFF
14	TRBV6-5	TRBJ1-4	CASGGAGTNEKLFF
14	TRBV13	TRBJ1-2	CASSLGRGGYGYTF
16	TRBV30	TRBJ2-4	CAWSDPNRDVRNIQYF
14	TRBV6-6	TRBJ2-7	CASSGQGTTYEQYF
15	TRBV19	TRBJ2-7	CASNLRASAHYEQYF
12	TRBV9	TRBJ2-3	CASSVAGGWQYF
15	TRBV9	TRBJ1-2	CASSARRQTSHGYTF
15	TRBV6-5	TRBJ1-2	CASRELSSLNYGYTF
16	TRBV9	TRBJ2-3	CASSGTSGGSTDTQYF